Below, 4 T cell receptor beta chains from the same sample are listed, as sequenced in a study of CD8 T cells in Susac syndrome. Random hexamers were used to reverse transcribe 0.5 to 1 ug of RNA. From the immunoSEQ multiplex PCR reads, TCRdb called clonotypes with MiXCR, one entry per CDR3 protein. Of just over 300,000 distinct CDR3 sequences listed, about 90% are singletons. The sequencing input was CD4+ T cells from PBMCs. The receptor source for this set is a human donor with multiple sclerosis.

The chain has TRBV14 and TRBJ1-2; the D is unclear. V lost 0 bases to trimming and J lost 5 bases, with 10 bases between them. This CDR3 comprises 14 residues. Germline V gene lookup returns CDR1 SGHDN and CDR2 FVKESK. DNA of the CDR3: TGTGCCAGCAGCCAAGATCGGACGGGGTATGGCTACACCTTC. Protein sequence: CASSQDRTGYGYTF.

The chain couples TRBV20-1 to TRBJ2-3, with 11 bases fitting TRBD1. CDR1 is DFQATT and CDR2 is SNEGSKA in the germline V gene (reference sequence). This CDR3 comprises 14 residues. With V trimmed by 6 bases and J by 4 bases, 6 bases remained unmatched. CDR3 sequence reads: CSAMPGQGADTQYF. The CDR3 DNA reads TGCAGTGCGATGCCGGGACAGGGGGCAGATACGCAGTATTTT.

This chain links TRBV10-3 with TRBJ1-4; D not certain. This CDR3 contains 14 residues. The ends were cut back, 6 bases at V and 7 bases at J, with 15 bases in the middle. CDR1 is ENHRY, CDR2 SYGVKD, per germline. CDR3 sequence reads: CAISYTLEGEKLFF. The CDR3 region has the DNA TGTGCCATCAGCTATACTCTGGAGGGTGAAAAACTGTTTTTT.

The CDR3: CASSPPVSSGYNEQFF. The CDR3, as DNA: TGTGCCAGCAGCCCCCCCGTGAGTAGCGGATACAATGAGCAGTTCTTC. The chain carries TRBV3-1 and TRBJ2-1; D may be TRBD2 (6 bases). V lost 4 bases and J lost 4, with 17 bases in between. The germline V gene has CDR1 LGHDT and CDR2 YNNKEL (reference sequence). This CDR3 is 16 amino acids long.